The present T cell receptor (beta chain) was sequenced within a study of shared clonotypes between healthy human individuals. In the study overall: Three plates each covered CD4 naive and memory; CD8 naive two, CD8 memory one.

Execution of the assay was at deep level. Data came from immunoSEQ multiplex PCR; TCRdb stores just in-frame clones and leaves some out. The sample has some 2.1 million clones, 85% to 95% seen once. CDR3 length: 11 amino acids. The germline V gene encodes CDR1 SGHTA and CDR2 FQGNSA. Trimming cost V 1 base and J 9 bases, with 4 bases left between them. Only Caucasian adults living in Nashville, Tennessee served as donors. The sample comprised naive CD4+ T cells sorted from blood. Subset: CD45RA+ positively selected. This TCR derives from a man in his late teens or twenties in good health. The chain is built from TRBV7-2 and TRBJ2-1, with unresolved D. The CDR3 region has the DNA TGTGCCAGCAGCTTAGTTTCTGAGCAGTTCTTC. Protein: CASSLVSEQFF.